The 8 T cell receptor beta chains reported below all come from one sample, sequenced in a study of blood T cell repertoires in COVID-19. Only in-frame clones appear in the TCRdb table, and some are missing; sequencing was by immunoSEQ multiplex PCR. The profile shows roughly 220,000 clones, about 91% of them singletons. What was sequenced was PBMCs or T cells enriched from blood (not recorded which). These receptors came from a woman aged 45-59 years with acute COVID-19.

The V gene is TRBV18, the J gene TRBJ1-3; D is possibly TRBD1 (5 bases). The CDR3 is 17 amino acids. Germline CDR1 and CDR2: KGHSH and LQKENI. The V and J ends lost 1 base and 0 bases respectively, with 13 bases between them. CDR3 sequence reads: CASSPRAGTISGNTIYF. The CDR3 DNA reads as TGTGCCAGCTCACCACGGGCGGGGACTATCTCTGGAAACACCATATATTTT.

V gene TRBV6-1 combines with J gene TRBJ2-6; TRBD2 might be the D (5 bases). CDR3 length: 15 residues. Germline V gene sequence: CDR1 MNHNS, CDR2 SASEGT. The V end lost 2 bases, the J end lost 1 base, and 6 bases lay between the germline ends. The CDR3 DNA sequence: TGTGCCAGCAGTGAACGAGGGTCTGGGGCCAACGTCCTGACTTTC. It translates to CASSERGSGANVLTF.

The chain joins TRBV7-4 to TRBJ1-2; 12 bases are shared with TRBD1. J lost 2 bases, V lost 2 bases, and 15 bases had no gene match. The germline gives CDR1 SGHVT, CDR2 SQSDAQ. This CDR3 region has 20 residues. CDR3 DNA: TGTGCCAGCAGCTTAAACCCGCCGAGGGACAGGGGGCGGAAAAACTATGGCTACACCTTC. Its translation: CASSLNPPRDRGRKNYGYTF. Full variable domain (rest looked up from reference TRBV7-4 and TRBJ1-2): GAGVSQSPRYKVAKRGRDVALRCDSISGHVTLYWYRQTLGQGSEVLTYSQSDAQRDKSGRPSGRFSAERPERSVSTLKIQRTEQGDSAVYLCASSLNPPRDRGRKNYGYTFGSGTRLTVV.

This chain links TRBV5-6 with TRBJ2-1; D is unclear. Germline CDR1 reads SGHDT; CDR2 reads YYEEEE. Deletions cut 4 bases from V and 0 bases from J, with 14 bases between. This CDR3 spans 16 amino acids. The CDR3 bases are TGTGCCAGCAGCGTGAACAACCGAAACTCCTACAATGAGCAGTTCTTC. Amino acid sequence: CASSVNNRNSYNEQFF.

In its sample, this clone was seen once. The chain links TRBV3-1 (or the pseudogene TRBV3-2) to TRBJ2-2, with TRBD2 identical over 9 bases. CDR1 LGHDT and CDR2 YNNKEL come from the germline V gene (reference sequence). CDR3 length: 16 amino acids. V shed 3 bases, J shed 7 bases, and the junction held 9 bases outside the gene matches. The CDR3 region is CASSHRLAATSGELFF. In nucleotides, the CDR3 is TGTGCCAGCAGCCACCGACTAGCGGCCACGAGCGGGGAGCTGTTTTTT.

This sequence joins TRBV7-2 and TRBJ1-1; no clear D. V shed 8 bases and J shed 7 bases, with 17 bases lying between them. From germline, CDR1 is SGHTA and CDR2 FQGNSA. This CDR3 is built from 13 residues. The CDR3 nucleotides are TGTGCCAGCGCCCCCAGGCCCGATCGTGAAGCTTTCTTT. It is translated as CASAPRPDREAFF.

The V and J genes are TRBV10-1 and TRBJ2-3; a possible D gene is TRBD2 (6 bases). The germline V and J ends were trimmed by 4 bases and 1 base, with 15 bases remaining between them. Germline-derived CDR1 and CDR2 are WNHNN and SYGVQD (reference sequence). The CDR3 sequence is 16 residues long. The CDR3 loop reads CASSALSGLGTDTQYF. DNA of the CDR3: TGCGCCAGCAGTGCCCTTAGCGGACTGGGCACAGATACGCAGTATTTT.

This clone was recorded once. This CDR3 reads CASSSPGTRTNSYEQYF. CDR3 nucleotide sequence: TGTGCCAGTAGTTCTCCGGGGACTAGGACGAACTCCTACGAGCAGTACTTC. This chain links TRBV19 with TRBJ2-7; 8 bases align to TRBD2. CDR3 size: 17 residues. V shed 5 bases and J 0 bases; nucleotides not matched to a gene: 12. Germline lookup yields CDR1 LNHDA and CDR2 SQIVND (reference sequence).